The entry below gives a single T cell receptor beta chain sequence along with its context. This entry belongs to a study of cytomegalovirus exposure and HLA in healthy donors. It was with 60 Vbeta and 13 Jbeta primers that the PCR ran. The method was immunoSEQ multiplex PCR; TCRdb's version includes in-frame clones alone and lacks a portion of them. The sample has about 140,000 clones; roughly two thirds are singletons. The donors (healthy individuals) were bone marrow donors. Germline V gene lookup returns CDR1 LNHDA and CDR2 SQIVND (reference sequence). V dropped 5 bases and J dropped 0 bases, with 18 bases sitting between them. CDR3 length equals 17 residues.

This clonotype was sampled from a woman aged 35 to 49 in good health and CMV-seronegative. This sequence joins TRBV19 and TRBJ2-3; D perhaps matches TRBD2 (6 bases). The sequencing sample was made of PBMCs. Here the CDR3 DNA reads TGTGCCAGTAGTCCCCTCGGGGGTATTCGTAGCACAGATACGCAGTATTTT. Translating it yields CASSPLGGIRSTDTQYF.